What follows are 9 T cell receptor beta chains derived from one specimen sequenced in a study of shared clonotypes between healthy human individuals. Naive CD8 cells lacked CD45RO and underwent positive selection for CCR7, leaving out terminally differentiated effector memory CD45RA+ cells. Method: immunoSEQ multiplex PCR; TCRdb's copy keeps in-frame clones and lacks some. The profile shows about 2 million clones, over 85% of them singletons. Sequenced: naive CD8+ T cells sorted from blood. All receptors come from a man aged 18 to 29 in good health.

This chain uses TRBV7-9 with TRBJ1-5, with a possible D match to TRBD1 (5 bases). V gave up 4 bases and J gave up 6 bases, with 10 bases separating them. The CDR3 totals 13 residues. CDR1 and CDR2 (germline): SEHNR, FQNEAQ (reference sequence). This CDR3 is CASSSVGGQPQHF. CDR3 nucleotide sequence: TGTGCCAGCAGCTCCGTGGGGGGTCAGCCCCAGCATTTT.

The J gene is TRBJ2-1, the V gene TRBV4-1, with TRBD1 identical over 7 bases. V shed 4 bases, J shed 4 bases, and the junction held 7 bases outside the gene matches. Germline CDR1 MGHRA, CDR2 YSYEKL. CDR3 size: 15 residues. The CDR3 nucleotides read TGCGCCAGCAGCCGAGACAGGGATATTTACAATGAGCAGTTCTTC. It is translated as CASSRDRDIYNEQFF.

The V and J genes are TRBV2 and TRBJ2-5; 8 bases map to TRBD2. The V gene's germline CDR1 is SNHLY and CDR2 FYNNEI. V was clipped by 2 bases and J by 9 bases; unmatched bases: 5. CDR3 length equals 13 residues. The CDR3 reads CASSESGRGAQYF. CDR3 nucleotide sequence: TGTGCCAGCAGTGAATCGGGGCGGGGGGCCCAGTACTTC.

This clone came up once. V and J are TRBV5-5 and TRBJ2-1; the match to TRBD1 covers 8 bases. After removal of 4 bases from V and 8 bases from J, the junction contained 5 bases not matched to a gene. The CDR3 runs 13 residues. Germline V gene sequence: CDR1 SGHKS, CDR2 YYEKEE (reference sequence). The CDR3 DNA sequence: TGTGCCAGCAGCACCTACAGGGGGGATGAGCAGTTCTTC. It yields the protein CASSTYRGDEQFF.

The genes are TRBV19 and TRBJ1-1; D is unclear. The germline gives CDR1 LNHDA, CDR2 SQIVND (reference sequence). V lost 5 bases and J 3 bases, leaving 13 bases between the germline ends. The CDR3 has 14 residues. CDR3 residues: CASSAMDGHTEAFF. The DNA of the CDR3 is TGTGCCAGTAGTGCTATGGACGGTCACACTGAAGCTTTCTTT.

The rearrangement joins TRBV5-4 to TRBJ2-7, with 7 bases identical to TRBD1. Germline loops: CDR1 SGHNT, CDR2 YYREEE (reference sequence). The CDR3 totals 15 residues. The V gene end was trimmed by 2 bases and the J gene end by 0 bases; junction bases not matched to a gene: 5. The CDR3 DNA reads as TGTGCCAGCAGCTTCCAGGGGGAACACTCCTACGAGCAGTACTTC. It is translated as CASSFQGEHSYEQYF. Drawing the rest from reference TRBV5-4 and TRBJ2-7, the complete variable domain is ETGVTQSPTHLIKTRGQQVTLRCSSQSGHNTVSWYQQALGQGPQFIFQYYREEENGRGNFPPRFSGLQFPNYSSELNVNALELDDSALYLCASSFQGEHSYEQYFGPGTRLTVT.

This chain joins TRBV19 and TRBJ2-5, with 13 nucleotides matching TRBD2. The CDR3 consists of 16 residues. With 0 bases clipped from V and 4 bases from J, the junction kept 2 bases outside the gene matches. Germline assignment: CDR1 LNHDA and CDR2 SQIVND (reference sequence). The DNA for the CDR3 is TGTGCCAGTAGTATAGAACTAGCGGGAGGGGGAGAGACCCAGTACTTC. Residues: CASSIELAGGGETQYF.

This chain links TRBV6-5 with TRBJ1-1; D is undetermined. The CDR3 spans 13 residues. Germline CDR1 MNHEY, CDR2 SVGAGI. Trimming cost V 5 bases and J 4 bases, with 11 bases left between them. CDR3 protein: CASSPYFSTEAFF. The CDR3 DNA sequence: TGTGCCAGCAGTCCCTACTTTAGCACTGAAGCTTTCTTT.

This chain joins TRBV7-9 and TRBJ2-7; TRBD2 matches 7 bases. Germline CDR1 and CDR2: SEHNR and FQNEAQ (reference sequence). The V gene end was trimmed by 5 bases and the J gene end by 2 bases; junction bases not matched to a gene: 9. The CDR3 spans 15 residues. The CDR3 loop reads CASSPTYGTTYEQYF. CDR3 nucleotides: TGTGCCAGCAGCCCAACATACGGGACTACCTACGAGCAGTACTTC.